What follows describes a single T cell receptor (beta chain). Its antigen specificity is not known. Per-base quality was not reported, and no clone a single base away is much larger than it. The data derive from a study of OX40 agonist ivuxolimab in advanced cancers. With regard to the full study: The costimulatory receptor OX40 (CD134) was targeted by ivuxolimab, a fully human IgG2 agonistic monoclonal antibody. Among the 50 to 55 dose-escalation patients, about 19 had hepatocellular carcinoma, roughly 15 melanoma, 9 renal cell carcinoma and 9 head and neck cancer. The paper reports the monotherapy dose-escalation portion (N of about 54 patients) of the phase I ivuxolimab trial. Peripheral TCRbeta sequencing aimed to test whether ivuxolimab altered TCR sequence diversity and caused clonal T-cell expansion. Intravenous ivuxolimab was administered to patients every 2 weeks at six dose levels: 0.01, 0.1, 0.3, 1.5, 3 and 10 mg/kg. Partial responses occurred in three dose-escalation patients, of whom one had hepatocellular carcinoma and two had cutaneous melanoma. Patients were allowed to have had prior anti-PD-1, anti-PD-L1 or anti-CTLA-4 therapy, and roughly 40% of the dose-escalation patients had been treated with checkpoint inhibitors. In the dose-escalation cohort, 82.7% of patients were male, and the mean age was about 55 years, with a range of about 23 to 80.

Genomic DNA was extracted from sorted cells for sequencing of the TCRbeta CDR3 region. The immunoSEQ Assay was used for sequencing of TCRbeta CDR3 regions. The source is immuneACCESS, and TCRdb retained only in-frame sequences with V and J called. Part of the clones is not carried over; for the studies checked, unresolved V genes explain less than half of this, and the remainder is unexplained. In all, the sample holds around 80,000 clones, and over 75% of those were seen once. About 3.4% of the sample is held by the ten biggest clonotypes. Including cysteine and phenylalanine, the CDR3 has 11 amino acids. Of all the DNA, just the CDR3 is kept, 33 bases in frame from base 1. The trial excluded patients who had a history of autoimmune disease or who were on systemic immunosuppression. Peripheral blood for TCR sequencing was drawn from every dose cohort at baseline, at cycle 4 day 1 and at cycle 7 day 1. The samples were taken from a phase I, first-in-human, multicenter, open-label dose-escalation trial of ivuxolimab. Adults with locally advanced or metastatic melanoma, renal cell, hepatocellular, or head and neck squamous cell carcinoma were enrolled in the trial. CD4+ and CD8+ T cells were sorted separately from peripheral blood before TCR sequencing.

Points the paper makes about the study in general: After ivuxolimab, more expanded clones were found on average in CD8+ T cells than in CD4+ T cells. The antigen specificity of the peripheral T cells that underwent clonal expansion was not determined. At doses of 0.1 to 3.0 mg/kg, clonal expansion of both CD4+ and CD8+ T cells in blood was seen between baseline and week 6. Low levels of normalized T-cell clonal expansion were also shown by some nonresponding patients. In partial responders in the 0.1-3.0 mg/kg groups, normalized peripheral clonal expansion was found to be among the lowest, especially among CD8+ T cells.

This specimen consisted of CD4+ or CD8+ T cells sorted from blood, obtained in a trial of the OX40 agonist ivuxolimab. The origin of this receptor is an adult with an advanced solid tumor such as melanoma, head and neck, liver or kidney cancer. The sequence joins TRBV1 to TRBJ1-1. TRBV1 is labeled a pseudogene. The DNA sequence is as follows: TGCACCAGCGTTTACGAAGTTTGCGCTTTCTTT. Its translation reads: CTSVYEVCAFF.